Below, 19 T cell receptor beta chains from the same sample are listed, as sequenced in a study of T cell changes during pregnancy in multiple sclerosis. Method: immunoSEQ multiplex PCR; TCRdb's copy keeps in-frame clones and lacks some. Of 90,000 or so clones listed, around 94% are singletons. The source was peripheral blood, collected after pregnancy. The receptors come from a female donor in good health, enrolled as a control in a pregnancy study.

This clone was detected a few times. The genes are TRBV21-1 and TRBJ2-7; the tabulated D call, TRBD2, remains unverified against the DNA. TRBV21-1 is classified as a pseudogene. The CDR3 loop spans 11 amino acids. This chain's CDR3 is CARLSSYEQYF. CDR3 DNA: TGTGCCCGCCTAAGCTCCTACGAGCAGTACTTC.

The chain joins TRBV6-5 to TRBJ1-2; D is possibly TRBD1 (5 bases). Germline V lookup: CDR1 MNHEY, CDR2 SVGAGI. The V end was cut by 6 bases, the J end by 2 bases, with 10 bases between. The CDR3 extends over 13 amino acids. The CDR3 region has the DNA TGTGCCAGCAGCCGCCAGGGAAACTATGGCTACACCTTC. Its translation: CASSRQGNYGYTF.

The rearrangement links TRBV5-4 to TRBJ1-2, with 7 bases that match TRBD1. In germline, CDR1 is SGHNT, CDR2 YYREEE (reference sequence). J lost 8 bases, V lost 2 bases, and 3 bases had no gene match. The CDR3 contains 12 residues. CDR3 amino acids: CASSFQGGGYTF. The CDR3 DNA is TGTGCCAGCAGCTTCCAGGGGGGCGGCTACACCTTC.

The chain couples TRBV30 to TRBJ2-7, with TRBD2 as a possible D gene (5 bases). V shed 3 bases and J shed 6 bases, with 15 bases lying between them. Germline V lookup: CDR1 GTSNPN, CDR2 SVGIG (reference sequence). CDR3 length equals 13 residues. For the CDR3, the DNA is TGTGCCTGGAGCCCTACCGGGGTTGGCGAGCAGTACTTC. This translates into CAWSPTGVGEQYF.

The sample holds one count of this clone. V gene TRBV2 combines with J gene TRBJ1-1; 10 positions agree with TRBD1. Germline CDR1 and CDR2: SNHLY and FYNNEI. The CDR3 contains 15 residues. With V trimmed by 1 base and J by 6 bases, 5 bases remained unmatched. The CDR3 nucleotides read TGTGCCAGCAGTGAAGGGACAGGGGGTAAGTCTGAAGCTTTCTTT. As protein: CASSEGTGGKSEAFF.

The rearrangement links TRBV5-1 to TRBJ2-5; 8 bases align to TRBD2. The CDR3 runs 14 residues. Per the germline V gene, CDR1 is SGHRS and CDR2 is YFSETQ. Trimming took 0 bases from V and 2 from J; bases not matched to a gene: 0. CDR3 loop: CASSLAGGQETQYF. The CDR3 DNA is TGCGCCAGCAGCTTGGCGGGGGGGCAAGAGACCCAGTACTTC.

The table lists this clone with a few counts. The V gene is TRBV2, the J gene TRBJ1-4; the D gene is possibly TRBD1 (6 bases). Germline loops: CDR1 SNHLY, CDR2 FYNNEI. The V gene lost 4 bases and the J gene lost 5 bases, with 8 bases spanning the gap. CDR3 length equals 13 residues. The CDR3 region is CASSGTANEKLFF. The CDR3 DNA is TGTGCCAGCAGTGGGACAGCCAATGAAAAACTGTTTTTT. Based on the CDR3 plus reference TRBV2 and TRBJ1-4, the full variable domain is EPEVTQTPSHQVTQMGQEVILRCVPISNHLYFYWYRQILGQKVEFLVSFYNNEISEKSEIFDDQFSVERPDGSNFTLKIRSTKLEDSAMYFCASSGTANEKLFFGSGTQLSVL.

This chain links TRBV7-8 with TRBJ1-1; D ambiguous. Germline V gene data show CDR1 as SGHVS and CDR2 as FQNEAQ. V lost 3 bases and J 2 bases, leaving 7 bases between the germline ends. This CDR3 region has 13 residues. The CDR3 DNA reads TGTGCCAGCAGCTTTCAGGCTAACACTGAAGCTTTCTTT. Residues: CASSFQANTEAFF.

The chain's CDR3 is CANKLAGITTDTQYF. The CDR3 DNA reads as TGTGCCAACAAACTAGCGGGGATTACCACAGATACGCAGTATTTT. This chain links TRBV2 with TRBJ2-3; 10 bases are shared with TRBD2. The germline gives CDR1 SNHLY, CDR2 FYNNEI. This CDR3 has 15 amino acids. The J segment lost 2 bases and the V segment lost 10 bases, leaving 9 bases of the junction unmatched.

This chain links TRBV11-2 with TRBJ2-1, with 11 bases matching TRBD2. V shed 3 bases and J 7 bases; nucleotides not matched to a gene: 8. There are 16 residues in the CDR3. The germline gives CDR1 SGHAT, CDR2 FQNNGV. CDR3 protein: CASSLMTSGIQNEQFF. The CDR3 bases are TGTGCCAGCAGCTTGATGACTAGCGGGATTCAAAATGAGCAGTTCTTC.

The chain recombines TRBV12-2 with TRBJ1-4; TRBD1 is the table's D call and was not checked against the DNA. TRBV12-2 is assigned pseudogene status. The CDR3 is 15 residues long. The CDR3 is CASRLTGQGDEKLFF. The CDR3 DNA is TGTGCAAGTCGCTTAACCGGACAGGGAGATGAAAAACTGTTTTTT.

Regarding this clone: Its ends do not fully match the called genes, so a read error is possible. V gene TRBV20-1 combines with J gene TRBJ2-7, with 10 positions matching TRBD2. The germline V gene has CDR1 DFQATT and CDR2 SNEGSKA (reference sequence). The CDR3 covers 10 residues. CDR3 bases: TGCAGTGCAGATCTAGCGGGGGCAGCCTTC. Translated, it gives CSADLAGAAF.

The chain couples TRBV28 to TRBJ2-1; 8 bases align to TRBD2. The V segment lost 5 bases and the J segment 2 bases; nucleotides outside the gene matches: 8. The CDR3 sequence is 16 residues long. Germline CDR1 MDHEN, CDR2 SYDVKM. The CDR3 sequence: CASSTRGGRAYNEQFF. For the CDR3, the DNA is TGTGCCAGCAGTACCCGGGGGGGGAGGGCCTACAATGAGCAGTTCTTC.

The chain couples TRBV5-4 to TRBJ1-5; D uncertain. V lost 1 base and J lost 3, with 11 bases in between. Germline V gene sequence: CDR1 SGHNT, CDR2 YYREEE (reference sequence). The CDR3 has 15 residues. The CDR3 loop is CASSLNGAHNQPQHF. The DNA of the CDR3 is TGTGCCAGCAGCTTGAACGGAGCCCACAATCAGCCCCAGCATTTT.

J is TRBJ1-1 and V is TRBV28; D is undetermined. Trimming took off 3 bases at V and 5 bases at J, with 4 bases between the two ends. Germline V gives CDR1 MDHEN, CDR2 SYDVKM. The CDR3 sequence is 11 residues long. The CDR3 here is CASSFRTEAFF. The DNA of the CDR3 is TGTGCCAGCAGTTTTCGGACTGAAGCTTTCTTT.

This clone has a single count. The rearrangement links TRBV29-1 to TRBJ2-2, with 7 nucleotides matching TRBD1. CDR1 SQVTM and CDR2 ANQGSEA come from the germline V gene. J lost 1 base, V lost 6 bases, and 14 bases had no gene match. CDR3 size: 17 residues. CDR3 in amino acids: CSVLNVARQGNTGELFF. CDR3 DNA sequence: TGCAGCGTCCTTAATGTCGCGAGACAGGGGAACACCGGGGAGCTGTTTTTT.

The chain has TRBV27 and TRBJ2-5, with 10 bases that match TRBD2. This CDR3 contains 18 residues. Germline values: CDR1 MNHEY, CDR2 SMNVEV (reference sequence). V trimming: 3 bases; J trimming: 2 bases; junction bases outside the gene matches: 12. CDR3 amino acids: CASSFTKTGLAVQETQYF. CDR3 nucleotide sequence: TGTGCCAGCAGTTTCACAAAAACCGGACTAGCGGTACAAGAGACCCAGTACTTC.

The CDR3 sequence: CASTGAGTGKETQYF. CDR3 sequence (DNA): TGTGCCAGCACCGGAGCCGGGACAGGGAAAGAGACCCAGTACTTC. The rearrangement joins TRBV5-6 to TRBJ2-5; 9 bases line up with TRBD1. Looked up from germline, CDR1 is SGHDT and CDR2 is YYEEEE. Trimming removed 6 bases from V and 3 bases from J; junction bases left unmatched: 9. The CDR3 is 15 residues long.

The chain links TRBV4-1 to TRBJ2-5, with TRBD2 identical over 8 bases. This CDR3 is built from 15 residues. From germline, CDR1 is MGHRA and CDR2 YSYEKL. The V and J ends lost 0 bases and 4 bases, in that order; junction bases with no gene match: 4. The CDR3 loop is CASSQEGLAGETQYF. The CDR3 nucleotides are TGCGCCAGCAGCCAAGAAGGGCTAGCGGGAGAGACCCAGTACTTC.